This is a list of T cell receptor beta chains from one sample in a study of regulatory T cells in long-lasting Graves disease. TCRdb re-called the multiplex PCR reads through MiXCR, storing one row per CDR3 protein. The sample lists more than 300,000 distinct CDR3 sequences, under 20% occurring once. The same data also contributed to another study, on T cells in Graves' hyperthyroidism and ophthalmopathy.

The sequenced sample was peripheral blood mononuclear cells (PBMCs), obtained at new diagnosis, from a patient treated with antithyroid drugs. The receptor set was obtained from a young woman with Graves disease. Each CDR3 is given with its conserved first and last residue. The D gene is left open where the match is weak. A clone size is listed for some rows: how often the clone was seen (once, few, many), or a class if it is expanded.

>TRBJ2-1|TRBV20-1|TRBD1|many
CSALGAGTGPNEQFF
TGCAGTGCTCTGGGTGCGGGGACAGGACCCAATGAGCAGTTCTTC
>TRBJ2-7|TRBV28|.|many
CASISRASYEQYF
TGTGCCAGCATCTCCCGGGCGTCCTACGAGCAGTACTTC
>TRBJ2-7|TRBV5-4|.|.
CASSSTFGSSYEQYF
TGTGCCAGCAGCTCAACATTTGGCAGCTCCTACGAGCAGTACTTC
>TRBJ2-1|TRBV5-1|TRBD2|many
CASSFFTSGGANEQFF
TGCGCCAGCAGCTTCTTTACTAGCGGGGGGGCAAATGAGCAGTTCTTC
>TRBJ2-2|TRBV19|.|few
CASKSETPAGELFF
TGTGCCAGTAAGAGCGAGACACCAGCCGGGGAGCTGTTTTTT
>TRBJ2-1|TRBV3-1|.|many
CASSQTGEQFF
TGTGCCAGCAGCCAAACAGGCGAGCAGTTCTTC
>TRBJ2-7|TRBV7-2|TRBD1|.
CASSSPGQGDEQYF
TGTGCCAGCAGCTCTCCGGGACAGGGCGACGAGCAGTACTTC
>TRBJ2-5|TRBV11-2|TRBD1|.
CASSPGTGGYQGTQYF
TGTGCCAGCAGCCCGGGGACAGGGGGATACCAAGGGACCCAGTACTTC
>TRBJ2-7|TRBV12-3/TRBV12-4|.|.
CPSSLKGKRFEKYF
TGTCCCAGCAGTTTAAAAGGGAAGAGGTTCGAGAAGTACTTC
>TRBJ1-2|TRBV28|.|many
CASSLLSFRARWRINYGYTF
TGTGCCAGCAGTTTATTGAGTTTTAGGGCAAGATGGAGGATTAACTATGGCTACACCTTC
>TRBJ2-7|TRBV5-4|.|few
CASSLETRTYEQYF
TGTGCCAGCAGCTTGGAAACAAGAACCTACGAGCAGTACTTC
>TRBJ2-1|TRBV6-1|.|few
CASSEAEQLEQFF
TGTGCCAGCAGTGAAGCAGAACAGCTTGAGCAGTTCTTC
>TRBJ1-1|TRBV13|.|.
CASSFVRAFF
TGTGCCAGCAGCTTTGTTCGGGCTTTCTTT
>TRBJ1-6|TRBV11-2|TRBD1|few
CASSLGGRGNSPLHF
TGTGCCAGCAGCTTAGGAGGCAGGGGGAATTCACCCCTCCACTTT
>TRBJ2-3|TRBV6-1|.|many
CASSGRTDRTDTQYF
TGTGCCAGCAGTGGTCGGACGGATCGCACAGATACGCAGTATTTT
>TRBJ1-1|TRBV27|TRBD1|.
CASRAGGTEAFF
TGTGCCAGCAGGGCAGGGGGTACTGAAGCTTTCTTT
>TRBJ2-1|TRBV10-2|TRBD2|.
CASSEIPGLAVLETMNEQFF
TGCGCCAGCAGTGAGATTCCGGGACTAGCGGTCCTAGAAACTATGAATGAGCAGTTCTTC
>TRBJ2-1|TRBV3-1|.|many
CASSQDGLGAEQFF
TGTGCCAGCAGCCAAGACGGACTCGGCGCTGAGCAGTTCTTC
>TRBJ1-2|TRBV9|.|many
CASSVVSAANYGYTF
TGTGCCAGCAGCGTAGTCTCGGCAGCCAACTATGGCTACACCTTC
>TRBJ1-4|TRBV6-5|TRBD1|.
CASSYWDREGEKLFF
TGTGCCAGCAGTTACTGGGACAGGGAGGGTGAAAAACTGTTTTTT
>TRBJ1-2|TRBV2|TRBD1|many
CASKPGQGAHGYTF
TGTGCCAGTAAACCGGGACAGGGGGCCCATGGCTACACCTTC
>TRBJ1-5|TRBV9|TRBD1|once
CASSAGQLDQPQHF
TGTGCCAGCAGCGCGGGACAGCTAGATCAGCCCCAGCATTTT
>TRBJ2-5|TRBV5-1|.|.
CASSLDFWETQYF
TGCGCCAGCAGCTTGGATTTCTGGGAGACCCAGTACTTC
>TRBJ2-1|TRBV6-2/TRBV6-3|TRBD2|many
CASCSVLREESYNEQFF
TGTGCCAGCTGCTCCGTTTTACGGGAGGAATCCTACAATGAGCAGTTCTTC
>TRBJ1-4|TRBV15|.|many
CATSTTERATNEKLFF
TGTGCCACCAGCACCACAGAAAGGGCAACTAATGAAAAACTGTTTTTT
>TRBJ2-7|TRBV3-1|.|many
CASSLTGTRVQYF
TGTGCCAGCAGCCTCACCGGGACCCGTGTGCAGTACTTC
>TRBJ2-3|TRBV30|.|.
CAWSLGRAQYF
TGTGCCTGGAGTTTAGGTCGTGCGCAGTATTTT
>TRBJ2-2|TRBV7-2|TRBD2|few
CASSFLAGGTGELFF
TGTGCCAGCAGCTTTCTAGCGGGGGGAACCGGGGAGCTGTTTTTT
>TRBJ2-7|TRBV14|TRBD1|.
CASSLIADRGSPEQYF
TGTGCCAGCAGCCTAATCGCGGACAGGGGCTCGCCTGAGCAGTACTTC
>TRBJ2-3|TRBV7-3|.|.
CTSSLRGGTTDTQYF
TGTACCAGCAGCTTAAGAGGAGGAACCACAGATACGCAGTATTTT
>TRBJ1-1|TRBV6-1|.|many
CASSVYRPDEAGTEAFF
TGTGCCAGCAGTGTCTACCGCCCGGATGAGGCGGGCACTGAAGCTTTCTTT
>TRBJ2-7|TRBV12-3/TRBV12-4|TRBD1|many
CASSSSGQGRPYEQYF
TGTGCCAGCAGTTCCTCGGGACAGGGAAGGCCCTACGAGCAGTACTTC
>TRBJ2-6|TRBV29-1|TRBD1|.
CSVGDRGFAGANVLTF
TGCAGCGTTGGAGACAGGGGGTTTGCCGGGGCCAACGTCCTGACTTTC
>TRBJ2-7|TRBV19|.|few
CASSLRGRRDEQYF
TGTGCCAGTAGTTTGCGCGGGCGGCGGGACGAGCAGTACTTC
>TRBJ1-1|TRBV20-1|.|many
CSARGPGRVNTEAFF
TGCAGTGCTAGAGGCCCCGGGAGGGTGAACACTGAAGCTTTCTTT
>TRBJ1-1|TRBV5-4|.|few
CASTYAQVMNTEAFF
TGTGCCAGTACCTACGCGCAGGTAATGAACACTGAAGCTTTCTTT
>TRBJ2-1|TRBV5-8|TRBD2|many
CASSRGLAGGYNEQFF
TGTGCCAGCAGCCGGGGACTAGCGGGGGGGTACAATGAGCAGTTCTTC
>TRBJ1-3|TRBV27|TRBD1|.
CASPMGTAIDGPGNTIYF
TGTGCCAGCCCTATGGGGACAGCAATCGATGGACCTGGAAACACCATATATTTT
>TRBJ1-1|TRBV20-1|TRBD1|many
CSAVGTENTEAFF
TGCAGTGCTGTTGGGACAGAGAACACTGAAGCTTTCTTT
>TRBJ2-7|TRBV24-1|.|many
CATSGSAGAVYEQYF
TGTGCCACCAGTGGGTCCGCGGGGGCCGTCTACGAGCAGTACTTC